The T cell receptor beta chain described here comes from a study of cytomegalovirus exposure and HLA in healthy donors (dated by TCRdb to about 2017). At the level of the whole study: A later analysis indicated that the 95 to 150 validation repertoires were generated on the platform also employed for the 666 repertoires of the first cohort. The study was designed to test whether signatures of past pathogen exposure could be identified by cataloging public T cell receptors. Along with the approximately 700-subject first cohort, a separate validation cohort of roughly 110 different subjects was used. The study combined high-throughput TCR immunosequencing, statistical association of individual TCRs with disease status, and machine learning to predict cytomegalovirus infection status.

Concerning this clone itself: Its specific antigen is unknown. One base away there is no much larger clone; base qualities are not given.

The full study reports these points: In vitro tests confirmed that a few of the cytomegalovirus-associated TCR beta chains recognize cytomegalovirus antigens. The study gave a list of under 200 TCR beta chains associated with cytomegalovirus. The validation cohort had no HLA typing available for a later analysis, so co-occurrence within that cohort was assessed over all 110 or so repertoires. A later analysis found that TCRs clustered in the first cohort also tended to co-occur in the 120 validation repertoires, with 94% of cluster scores above 0. Most TCR sequences were observed very rarely across donors, whereas some public TCRs were present in many individuals. According to the authors, the approach could potentially be generalized to other disease states and immunological phenotypes. The classifier was reported to diagnose cytomegalovirus status with high specificity and sensitivity in both the original and validation cohorts.

Looking up the germline V gene yields CDR1 WSHSY and CDR2 SAAADI. V is trimmed back by 7 bases and J by 2 bases, and the junction contains 5 bases that no gene match accounts for. Counted from cysteine to phenylalanine, this CDR3 has 14 amino acids. The CDR3 DNA has 42 bases and is translated from base 1. Donors formed part of the validation cohort, which comprised 120 subjects and was distinct from the first cohort of over 500 subjects. The library was obtained by the immunoSEQ multiplex PCR assay. In the paper's pipeline: A statistical classification framework was developed to diagnose cytomegalovirus status using the catalog of TCR beta chain sequences. TCRdb retrieved this table from immuneACCESS and kept in-frame rearrangements only. Not all clones are present; in checked studies, unresolved V genes account for under half, and no reason is known for the remainder. The V and J calls and clone size are taken from that table; D and trimming were inferred from the DNA. Across this sample there are some 110,000 clones, with roughly 90% seen only once. The ten largest account for around 1.9% of the sample.

Material: PBMCs. The clonotype was recovered from a woman under 30 in good health and CMV-seropositive. The rearranged segments are TRBV10-2 and TRBJ2-3; the central 8 bases match TRBD2. The DNA sequence is TGCGCCAGCACCGGGCGGGGGGACACAGATACGCAGTATTTT. It specifies CASTGRGDTDTQYF.